Below are 3 T cell receptor beta chains sequenced from a single sample in a study of T cell repertoires in cytomegalovirus infection. Using its own MiXCR run on the reads, TCRdb lists one record per CDR3 protein. Of hundreds of thousands of distinct CDR3 sequences in the sample, approximately 24% were seen once. The source material was CD8+ T cells from PBMCs. All receptors come from a human donor in good health (CMV status not recorded). Some clones in this sample may be carry-over from other donors' samples.

The chain uses TRBV6-1 and TRBJ2-3; 10 bases match TRBD2. CDR1 is MNHNS and CDR2 is SASEGT in the germline V gene. The CDR3 is made up of 18 amino acids. J lost 2 bases, V lost 7 bases, and 15 bases had no gene match. The CDR3 bases are TGTGCCAGCAAACCGGCCAGTACTAGCGGGGATCCCACAGATACGCAGTATTTT. As protein: CASKPASTSGDPTDTQYF.

The gene calls are TRBV20-1 and TRBJ2-5; 9 bases map to TRBD2. Trimming removed 6 bases from V and 5 bases from J; junction bases left unmatched: 10. Germline CDR1 is DFQATT and CDR2 is SNEGSKA (reference sequence). The CDR3 loop spans 14 amino acids. This CDR3 is CSAGASSGVETQYF. CDR3 DNA: TGCAGTGCCGGGGCCTCTAGCGGGGTCGAGACCCAGTACTTC.

This chain uses TRBV6-6 with TRBJ1-2, with TRBD1 as a possible D gene (5 bases). This CDR3 has 14 residues. V shed 5 bases and J shed 2 bases, with 12 bases lying between them. Germline CDR1 MNHNY, CDR2 SVGAGI (reference sequence). This chain's CDR3 is CASSETGGNYGYTF. DNA for the CDR3: TGTGCCAGCAGTGAGACCGGGGGGAACTATGGCTACACCTTC.